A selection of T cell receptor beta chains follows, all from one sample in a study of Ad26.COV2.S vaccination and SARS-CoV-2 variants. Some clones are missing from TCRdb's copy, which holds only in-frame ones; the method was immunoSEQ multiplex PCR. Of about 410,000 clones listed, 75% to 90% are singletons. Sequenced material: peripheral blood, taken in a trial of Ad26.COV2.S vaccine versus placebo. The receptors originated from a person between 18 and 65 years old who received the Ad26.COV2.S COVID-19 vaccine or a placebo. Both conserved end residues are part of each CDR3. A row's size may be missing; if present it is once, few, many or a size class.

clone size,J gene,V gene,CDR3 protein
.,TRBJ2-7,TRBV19,CASSAGGYEQYF
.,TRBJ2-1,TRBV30,CAWIRSGMSYNEQFF
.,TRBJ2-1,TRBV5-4,CAIHFRGALEQFF
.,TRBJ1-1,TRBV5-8,CASSLEGHSNTEAFF
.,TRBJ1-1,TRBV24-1,CATSDRENTEAFF
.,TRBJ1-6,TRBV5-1,CASSETGNSPLHF
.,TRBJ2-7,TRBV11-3,CASSLEGADEQYF
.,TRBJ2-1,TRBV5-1,CASSLNGGAAHNEQFF
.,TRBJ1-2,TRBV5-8,CASSLTRGSIF
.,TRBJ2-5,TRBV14,CASSQGVGRTIQETQYF
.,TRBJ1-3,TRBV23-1,CASSTPIPTAGKKNTIYF
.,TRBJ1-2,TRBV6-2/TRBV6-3,CASSPGTFPTNYGYTF
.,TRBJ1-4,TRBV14,CASSQDLRRHNEKLFF
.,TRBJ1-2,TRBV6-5,CASKGKGNYGYTF
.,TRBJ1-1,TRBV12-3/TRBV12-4,CASYATVNTEAFF
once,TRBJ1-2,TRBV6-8,CASRFGGSYGYTF
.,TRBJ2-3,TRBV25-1,CASGPGDTQYF
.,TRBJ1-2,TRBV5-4,CASSLAAGLGVQRGYTF
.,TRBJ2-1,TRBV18,CASSPGPYNEQFF
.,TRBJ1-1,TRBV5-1,CASSPNLGEAFF
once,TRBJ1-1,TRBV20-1,CSASMQPLNTEAFF
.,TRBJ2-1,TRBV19,CASSPWTSGGAYNEQFF
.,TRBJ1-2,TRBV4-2,CASSHDDRRDRYTF
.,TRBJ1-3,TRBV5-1,CASSLGGVGNTIYF
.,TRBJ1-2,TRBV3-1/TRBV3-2,CASSQDSGHLNYGYTF
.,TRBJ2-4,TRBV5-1,CASSSGSGLNIQYF
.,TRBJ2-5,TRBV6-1,CASSAHPGIHLQETQYF
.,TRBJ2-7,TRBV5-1,CASSSSRSEQYF
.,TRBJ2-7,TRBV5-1,CASSLGPGTATSYEQYF
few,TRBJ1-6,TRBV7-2,CASSLDSPLHF
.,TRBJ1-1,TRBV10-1,CASSAWGMNTEAFF
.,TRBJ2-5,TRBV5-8,CASSSWGGAYQETQYF
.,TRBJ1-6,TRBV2,CATRAVVSYNSPLHF
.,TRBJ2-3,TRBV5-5,CASSLRDRVRTDTQYF
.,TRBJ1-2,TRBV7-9,CASSLDTGPGYTF
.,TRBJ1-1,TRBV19,CASSTQLNTEAFF
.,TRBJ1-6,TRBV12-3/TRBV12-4,CASSLTAYSPLHF
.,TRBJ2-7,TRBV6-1,CASSDRQGVYEQYF
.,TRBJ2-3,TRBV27,CASSSSGTDTQYF
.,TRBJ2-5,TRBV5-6,CASSFLLSTQYF
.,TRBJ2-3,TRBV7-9,CASSLIEVADTQYF
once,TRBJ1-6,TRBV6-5,CASSLGQVNSPLHF
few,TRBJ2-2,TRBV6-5,CASRAAGEHTGELFF
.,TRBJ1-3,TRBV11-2,CASSFFFRGSSGNTIYF
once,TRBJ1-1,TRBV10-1,CASSASGGRTEAFF
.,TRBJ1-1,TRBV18,CASSSGTGLNTEAFF
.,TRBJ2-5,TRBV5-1,CASNPGVAGWQETQYF
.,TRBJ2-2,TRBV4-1,CASSQVTGGASGELFF